Listed here are 9 T cell receptor beta chains from one sample, sequenced in a study of CXCR3-negative and CXCR3-positive naive CD8 T cells. Study observations and caveats: The TRB CDR3s that CXCR3-positive naive cells carried were more hydrophobic than those of CXCR3-negative naive cells.

5' RACE that incorporated UMI labels was used to prepare the TRB cDNA libraries. TCRdb reprocessed the 5' RACE reads, keeping one entry per CDR3 protein, no DNA. This sample contains around 140,000 distinct CDR3 sequences. The antigens of these receptors remain unknown. Sequencing used naive CXCR3+ CD8+ T cells from blood. Subset of the sample: CD45RO-CCR7+CD27+CD95- naive CD8+ T cells expressing CXCR3 (TNR3+). The origin of the receptors is a human donor in good health. Some clones in this sample may be carry-over from other donors' samples.

The CDR3 sequence: CASSRRDQETQYF. This chain connects TRBV28 to TRBJ2-5. CDR3 length: 13 residues. The germline CDR1 and CDR2 sequences are MDHEN and SYDVKM.

The V gene is TRBV5-6, the J gene TRBJ1-1; the D call of TRBD1 rests on TCRdb alone, since no DNA is present to check it. The CDR3 length is 15 residues. Germline values: CDR1 SGHDT, CDR2 YYEEEE. CDR3 residues: CASSSDRGRVSEAFF.

The CDR3 loop is CSVDSDSHQETQYF. The chain employs TRBV29-1 and TRBJ2-5; there is no DNA to check the TCRdb D call of TRBD1. The germline V gene has CDR1 SQVTM and CDR2 ANQGSEA. This CDR3 is built from 14 residues.

The chain employs TRBV11-3 and TRBJ2-3; TCRdb indicates TRBD2, and absent DNA this call remains unverified. The CDR3 length is 18 residues. Germline V gene data show CDR1 as SGHNT and CDR2 as YENEEA. The CDR3 loop is CASSLGLGGDYYTDTQYF.

The V call is TRBV30, the J call TRBJ2-7; TCRdb reports TRBD1, a call that lacks DNA to check it against. From germline, CDR1 is GTSNPN and CDR2 SVGIG (reference sequence). CDR3 size: 11 residues. CDR3 in amino acids: CAENRGVEQYF.

The rearrangement links TRBV9 to TRBJ2-5. The CDR3 totals 13 residues. CDR1 is SGDLS and CDR2 is YYNGEE in the germline V gene. This chain's CDR3 is CASSVEGWGTQYF.

The genes are TRBV7-9 and TRBJ2-1; TCRdb indicates TRBD2, and absent DNA this call remains unverified. This CDR3 spans 14 amino acids. In germline, CDR1 is SEHNR, CDR2 FQNEAQ (reference sequence). The CDR3: CASSRTSGHNEQFF.

This sequence joins TRBV20-1 and TRBJ1-2; TCRdb's D call of TRBD1 is untestable without DNA. The length of the CDR3 is 15 residues. Per germline, CDR1 DFQATT and CDR2 SNEGSKA (reference sequence). CDR3 residues: CSATPPGQLNYGYTF.

This sequence joins TRBV20-1 and TRBJ2-7; TCRdb indicates TRBD1, and absent DNA this call remains unverified. Looked up from germline, CDR1 is DFQATT and CDR2 is SNEGSKA (reference sequence). CDR3 length equals 13 residues. The CDR3 region is CSARDGTLGEQYF.